A single count supports the clone carrying this TCR beta chain. Its target is unknown. Germline CDR1 and CDR2: SGHTA and FQGNSA. The CDR3 runs to 13 residues. Trimming pared 2 bases from V and 6 bases from J, leaving 11 bases between. This specimen comes from a study of Ad26.COV2.S vaccination and SARS-CoV-2 variants. Study details: Recipients of Ad26.COV2.S got it intramuscularly, once or twice 56 days apart. General study results and limits: Vaccinated individuals (as opposed to placebo recipients) had higher spike-specific TCR breadth. Possible underestimation of total T cell responses by the TCR breadth and depth analyses was noted.

Treatment noted: approximately 18 received Ad26.COV2.S at low or high dose, single or two shots; about 5 received placebo; per-sample allocation not given. The study sampled participants on day 63 after the first vaccine or placebo injection. Vaccination used an Ad26 vector expressing Wuhan-strain SARS-CoV-2 spike. The method was immunoSEQ multiplex PCR; TCRdb's version includes in-frame clones alone and lacks a portion of them. The sample has around 340,000 clones, about 88% seen once. The chain is built from TRBV7-2 and TRBJ2-7; TRBD1 is a possible D gene (7 bases). The sequence was collected from a person between 18 and 59 years old who received the Ad26.COV2.S COVID-19 vaccine or a placebo. Sequencing was performed on peripheral blood, taken in a trial of Ad26.COV2.S vaccine versus placebo. The CDR3 coding sequence is TGTGCCAGCAGCTTAAACAGGGGACTCGAGCAGTACTTC. The encoded protein is CASSLNRGLEQYF.